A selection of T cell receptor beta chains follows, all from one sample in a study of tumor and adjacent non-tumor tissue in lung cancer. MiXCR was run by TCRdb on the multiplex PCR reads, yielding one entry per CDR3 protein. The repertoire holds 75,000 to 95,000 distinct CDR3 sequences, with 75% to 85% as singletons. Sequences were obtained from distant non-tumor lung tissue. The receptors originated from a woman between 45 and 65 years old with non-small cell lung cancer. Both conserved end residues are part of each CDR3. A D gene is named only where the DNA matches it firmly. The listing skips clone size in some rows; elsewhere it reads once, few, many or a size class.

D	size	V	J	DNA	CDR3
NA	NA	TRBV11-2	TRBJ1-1	TGTGCTAGCAGCTTAAAGCCGGGCCCGAACACTGAAGCTTTCTTT	CASSLKPGPNTEAFF
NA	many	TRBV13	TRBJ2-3	TGTGCCAGCAGCTTATCGGTTGTGGGTACGCAGTATTTT	CASSLSVVGTQYF
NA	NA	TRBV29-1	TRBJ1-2	TGTAGCGCCAAGAAGCAGAACTATGGCTACACTTTC	CSAKKQNYGYTF
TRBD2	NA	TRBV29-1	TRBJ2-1	TGTAGTGCCAAGATGCGGGAGGGAGGTGAGCAGTTCTTC	CSAKMREGGEQFF
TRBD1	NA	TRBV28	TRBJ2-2	TGTGCCAGCAGTTTTCGGGACAGGGGCACCGGGGAGCTGTATTTT	CASSFRDRGTGELYF
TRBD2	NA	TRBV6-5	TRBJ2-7	TGTGCCAGCAGTTGGTCGAGGACTAGCCACTACGAGCAGTACTTC	CASSWSRTSHYEQYF
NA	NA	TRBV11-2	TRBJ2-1	TGCGTCAACAGCTTAGCTGCTAACGGGAGTACCTCCTACAAAGAGCAGTTCTTC	CVNSLAANGSTSYKEQFF
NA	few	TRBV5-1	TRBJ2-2	TGCGCCAGCAGCTTGGTGGGACTAGGGGGCGCCGGGGAGCTGTTTTTT	CASSLVGLGGAGELFF
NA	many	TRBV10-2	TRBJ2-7	TGCGCCAGCAGTGACGGGTGGGGTTACTACGAGCAGTACTTC	CASSDGWGYYEQYF
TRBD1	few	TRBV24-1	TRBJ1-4	TGTGCCACCCAGGGACAGGTGGCGGAAAAACTGTTTTTC	CATQGQVAEKLFF
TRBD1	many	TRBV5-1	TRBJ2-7	TGCGCCAGCAGCCCCTTTTACGGGACAGGGGTTCACGAGCAGTACTTC	CASSPFYGTGVHEQYF
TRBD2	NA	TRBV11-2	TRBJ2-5	TGTGCCAGCAGCTTAGGGACTAGTGGGAAAGAGACCCAGCACTTC	CASSLGTSGKETQHF
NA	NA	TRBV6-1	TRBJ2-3	TGTGCCAGCAGTATCCTTACCCGGACCTCAGATATGCAATATTTT	CASSILTRTSDMQYF
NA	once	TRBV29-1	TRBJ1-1	TGCAGCGTTGAAGTGGAAACTGAAGCTTTCTTT	CSVEVETEAFF
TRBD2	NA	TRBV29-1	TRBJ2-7	TGCAGCGTCATGACTGGCGGGGGGCTCTCCTACGATCAGTACTTC	CSVMTGGGLSYDQYF
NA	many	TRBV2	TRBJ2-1	TGTGCCAGCAAGGGCGGGATGGGGAACAATGAGCAGTTCTTC	CASKGGMGNNEQFF
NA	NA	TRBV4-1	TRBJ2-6	TGCGCCAGCTGCCAGTACTCTGGGGCCAACGTCCCGACTTTC	CASCQYSGANVPTF
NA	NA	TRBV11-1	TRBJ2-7	TGTACCAGCAGCTCCTATAGGCAGGCCCACGAGCGGTACTTC	CTSSSYRQAHERYF
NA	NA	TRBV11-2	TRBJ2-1	TGTGCCAGCAGCTTTGAATACGGCGGATGGCATGAGCAGTTCTTC	CASSFEYGGWHEQFF
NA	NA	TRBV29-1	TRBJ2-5	TGCAGCGTTGAAGTTGGGGCAGGAGAGACCCAGTACTTC	CSVEVGAGETQYF
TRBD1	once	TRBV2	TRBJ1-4	TGTGCCAGCACTGAATCGGGACAGGCTTTTGAAAAACTGTTTTTT	CASTESGQAFEKLFF
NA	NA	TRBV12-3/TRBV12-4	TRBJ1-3	TGTGTCCTTCCCAGACCGGGATCTGGAAACACCGTATATTTT	CVLPRPGSGNTVYF
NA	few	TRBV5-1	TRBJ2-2	TGCGCCAGCAACAAAGGGATAGGGGTAACCGGGGAGCTGTTTTTT	CASNKGIGVTGELFF
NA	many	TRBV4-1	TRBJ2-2	TGCGCCAGCAGCCAAGACGGTAGAGGATTTAACACCGGGGAGCTGTTTTTT	CASSQDGRGFNTGELFF
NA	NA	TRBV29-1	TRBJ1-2	TGCAGCGTTGAAACCGGGGAAAGGGCTTACGGCTACACCTTC	CSVETGERAYGYTF
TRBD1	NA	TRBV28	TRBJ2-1	TGTGCCAGCGTCGACAGGGGGCATCGCAGTGAGCAGTTCTTC	CASVDRGHRSEQFF